This is a list of T cell receptor beta chains from one sample in a study of blood T cell repertoires in COVID-19. The table came from immunoSEQ multiplex PCR; TCRdb's copy has only in-frame clones and leaves some out. The sample records 300,000 to 450,000 clones, roughly nine tenths being singletons. Material for sequencing was peripheral blood. Source of these receptors: a woman aged 55-70 years with COVID-19, enrolled during active disease. Both conserved end residues are part of each CDR3. The D gene is left open where the match is weak. Size is stated for part of the rows, as once, few or many counts, or as a class when the clone is expanded.

TRBV28	TRBJ1-5	NA	NA	TGTGCCAGCAGACCACAGGGATTCAATCAGCCCCAGCATTTT	CASRPQGFNQPQHF
TRBV7-3	TRBJ1-6	NA	NA	TGTGCCAGCAGCCGCACAGGGTTAGGTTCACCCCTCCACTTT	CASSRTGLGSPLHF
TRBV6-5	TRBJ1-1	TRBD1	NA	TGTGCCAGCGAAAGACAGGGGGTGCTAGCTACTGAAGCTTTCTTT	CASERQGVLATEAFF
TRBV19	TRBJ2-2	TRBD1	few	TGTGCCAGTACCACACAGGGGGCGTCGAACACCGGGGAGCTGTTTTTT	CASTTQGASNTGELFF
TRBV5-1	TRBJ1-5	NA	NA	TGCGCCAGCAGCTTATCAGGGATCGTCAATCAGCCCCAGCATTTT	CASSLSGIVNQPQHF
TRBV6-5	TRBJ1-3	NA	NA	TGTGCCAGCAGTTACGCTTCCGGCGGGTCCATATATTTT	CASSYASGGSIYF
TRBV2	TRBJ1-1	TRBD1	NA	TGTGCCAGCAGAACACCCCGGACAGGGGCGAACACTGAAGCTTTCTTT	CASRTPRTGANTEAFF
TRBV3-1/TRBV3-2	TRBJ2-1	NA	NA	TGTGCCAGCGTCCGAGGAGGGGCGGGGAATGAGCAGTTCTTC	CASVRGGAGNEQFF
TRBV19	TRBJ2-7	TRBD2	NA	TGTGCCAGTAGTTCCGGCGGGGGAGGTTACGAGCAGTACTTC	CASSSGGGGYEQYF
TRBV14	TRBJ1-3	NA	NA	TGTGCCAGCAGCCAGTACAGGGCCTCTGGAAACACCATATATTTT	CASSQYRASGNTIYF
TRBV3-1/TRBV3-2	TRBJ1-6	NA	NA	TGTGCCAGCAGCCAAGAATTTGCAGGGGAGTTAGGTTCACCCCTCCACTTT	CASSQEFAGELGSPLHF
TRBV23-1	TRBJ1-3	TRBD1	few	TGCGCCAGCAGTCAATCTATCAGACGAGGGACAGAATCTGGAAACACCATATATTTT	CASSQSIRRGTESGNTIYF
TRBV18	TRBJ1-6	TRBD1	few	TGTGCCAGCTCACAGACAGGGGTCAGGAATTCACCCCTCCACTTT	CASSQTGVRNSPLHF
TRBV7-3	TRBJ1-1	TRBD1	once	TGTGCCAGCAGCTTATGGGGGACAGGGGCCACTGAAGCTTTCTTT	CASSLWGTGATEAFF
TRBV11-2	TRBJ1-3	TRBD1	NA	TGTGCCAGCAGCGCGGACAGGGGGAACACCATATATTTT	CASSADRGNTIYF